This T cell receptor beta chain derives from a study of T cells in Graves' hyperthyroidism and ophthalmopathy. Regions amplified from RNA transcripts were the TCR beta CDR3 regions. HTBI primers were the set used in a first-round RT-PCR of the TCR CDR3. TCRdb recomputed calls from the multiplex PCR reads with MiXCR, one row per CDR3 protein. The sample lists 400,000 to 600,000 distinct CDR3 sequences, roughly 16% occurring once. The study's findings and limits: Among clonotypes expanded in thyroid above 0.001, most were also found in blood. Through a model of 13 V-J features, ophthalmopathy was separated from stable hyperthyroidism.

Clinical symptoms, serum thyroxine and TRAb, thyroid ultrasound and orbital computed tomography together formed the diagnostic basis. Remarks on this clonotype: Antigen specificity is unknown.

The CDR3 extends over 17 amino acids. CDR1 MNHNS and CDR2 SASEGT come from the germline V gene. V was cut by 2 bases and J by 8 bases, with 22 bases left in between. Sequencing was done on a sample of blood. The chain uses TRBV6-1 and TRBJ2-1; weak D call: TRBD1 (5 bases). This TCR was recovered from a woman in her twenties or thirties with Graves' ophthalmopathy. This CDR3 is CASSELMGPPNSYEQFF. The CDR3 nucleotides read TGTGCCAGCAGTGAATTGATGGGGCCTCCAAATTCCTATGAGCAGTTCTTC.